Listed below are T cell receptor beta chains from one sample, sequenced in a study of PD-1 blockade in classical Hodgkin lymphoma. Profiling relied on immunoSEQ multiplex PCR, and the TCRdb table lists in-frame clones only, not all of them. Of over 75,000 clones listed, about nine tenths were seen once; the top ten hold 2.5% to 3.5%. The specimen was peripheral blood mononuclear cells (PBMCs), collected before the fourth cycle of nivolumab. The source of these receptors is a human donor with classical Hodgkin lymphoma. Each CDR3 is given with its conserved first and last residue. The D gene is left open where the match is weak.

v_gene: TRBV27
len: 14
d_gene: TRBD1
j_gene: TRBJ2-1
CDR3aa: CASSKGQGYNEQFF

v_gene: TRBV5-4
len: 13
d_gene: -
j_gene: TRBJ1-2
CDR3aa: CASTLEGVRGYTF

v_gene: TRBV29-1
len: 15
d_gene: -
j_gene: TRBJ1-2
CDR3aa: CSVTTDGGPISGYTF

v_gene: TRBV5-4
len: 16
d_gene: TRBD2
j_gene: TRBJ2-1
CDR3aa: CASSLDGTTIYNEQFF

v_gene: TRBV14
len: 16
d_gene: TRBD2
j_gene: TRBJ2-2
CDR3aa: CASRTGLAGNTGELFF

v_gene: TRBV9
len: 13
d_gene: -
j_gene: TRBJ1-1
CDR3aa: CASSVEEGTEAFF

v_gene: TRBV7-9
len: 15
d_gene: TRBD2
j_gene: TRBJ2-7
CDR3aa: CASSPWTSGEGEQYF

v_gene: TRBV5-1
len: 12
d_gene: -
j_gene: TRBJ2-2
CDR3aa: CASSRNTGELFF

v_gene: TRBV13
len: 13
d_gene: -
j_gene: TRBJ1-6
CDR3aa: CASSLGSNSPLHF

v_gene: TRBV2
len: 14
d_gene: -
j_gene: TRBJ1-2
CDR3aa: CASSEARTVYGYTF

v_gene: TRBV5-4
len: 14
d_gene: -
j_gene: TRBJ2-3
CDR3aa: CASSIAGATDTQYF

v_gene: TRBV9
len: 14
d_gene: -
j_gene: TRBJ2-1
CDR3aa: CASSPPVGYNEQFF

v_gene: TRBV4-1
len: 20
d_gene: TRBD2
j_gene: TRBJ2-5
CDR3aa: CASSQGGTSGGPIQQETQYF

v_gene: TRBV4-2
len: 14
d_gene: -
j_gene: TRBJ1-2
CDR3aa: CASSQVAANYGYTF

v_gene: TRBV18
len: 15
d_gene: -
j_gene: TRBJ1-3
CDR3aa: CASSAGQFSGNAIYF

v_gene: TRBV29-1
len: 17
d_gene: -
j_gene: TRBJ2-2
CDR3aa: CSVVSVYQGSNTGELFF

v_gene: TRBV2
len: 15
d_gene: TRBD1
j_gene: TRBJ1-2
CDR3aa: CASRIPTGAVYGYTF

v_gene: TRBV6-5
len: 13
d_gene: -
j_gene: TRBJ1-4
CDR3aa: CAVRRNTNEKLFF

v_gene: TRBV6-4
len: 14
d_gene: -
j_gene: TRBJ2-3
CDR3aa: CASSEGAHTDTQYF

v_gene: TRBV19
len: 13
d_gene: -
j_gene: TRBJ2-5
CDR3aa: CASSPETQRTQYF

v_gene: TRBV7-6
len: 14
d_gene: -
j_gene: TRBJ1-2
CDR3aa: CASSLEASNYGYTF

v_gene: TRBV7-9
len: 14
d_gene: -
j_gene: TRBJ1-5
CDR3aa: CASSLVGNNQPQHF

v_gene: TRBV4-1
len: 16
d_gene: -
j_gene: TRBJ1-4
CDR3aa: CASSPFQGRGAEKLFF

v_gene: TRBV18
len: 14
d_gene: -
j_gene: TRBJ1-5
CDR3aa: CASSPGRSDGPQHF

v_gene: TRBV27
len: 14
d_gene: -
j_gene: TRBJ2-5
CDR3aa: CASSSDYLQETQYF

v_gene: TRBV30
len: 13
d_gene: -
j_gene: TRBJ1-5
CDR3aa: CAWSPDGNQPQHF

v_gene: TRBV5-5
len: 15
d_gene: -
j_gene: TRBJ1-3
CDR3aa: CASSFGPDSGNTIYF

v_gene: TRBV7-9
len: 14
d_gene: -
j_gene: TRBJ2-7
CDR3aa: CASSFALKSYEQYF

v_gene: TRBV11-2
len: 15
d_gene: TRBD1
j_gene: TRBJ1-1
CDR3aa: CASSLDTGAYTEAFF